This entry is about one T cell receptor (beta chain). Its antigen is not known. These data belong to a study of early stage breast cancer tumors. General study results and limits: Comparing each tissue with blood distinguished tumor from normal in about 85% of the 16 patients. Unsorted bulk genomic DNA sequencing lacked pairing and functional marker data. Enriched TCRB sequences shared across patients were mostly commonly generated sequences.

The V gene end was trimmed by 6 bases and the J gene end by 8 bases; junction bases not matched to a gene: 12. CDR1 is SNHLY, CDR2 FYNNEI, per germline. The CDR3 totals 16 residues. Using immunoSEQ multiplex PCR, the repertoire was profiled, and TCRdb retains in-frame clones only, with some absent. Altogether roughly 58,000 clones are present, about 93% being singletons, with the ten largest covering 4.5% to 5%. Sequencing was done on a sample of blood. The clonotype was recovered from a person between 70 and 80 years old with breast cancer. This chain joins TRBV2 and TRBJ2-2; 10 nucleotides match TRBD1. CDR3 sequence: CASRLRTGGIIGELFF. CDR3 coding DNA: TGTGCCAGCAGGCTAAGGACAGGGGGTATTATAGGGGAGCTGTTTTTT.